The source of this T cell receptor beta chain is a study of post-analysis software for immune sequencing data. Study-wide points: Compared with controls, patients had more of about 5 TRBV segments, including TRBV5-6, TRBV5-1 and TRBV20-1. There was significantly lower normalized Chao1 diversity in multiple sclerosis patients than in controls.

This clonotype was seen just once. Its matching antigen is unknown. Germline and junction disagree at one end, which may indicate a read error. Prepared libraries of TCR beta cDNA carried unique molecular identifiers. TCRdb itself ran the PCR reads through MiXCR, one entry per CDR3 protein. The sample includes 350,000 to 500,000 distinct CDR3 sequences, over 30% of them seen just once. Germline assignment: CDR1 SGHTA and CDR2 FQGNSA. The CDR3 spans 15 residues. V gene TRBV7-2 combines with J gene TRBJ2-7; 7 bases are a match to TRBD2. The material sequenced was blood. The clonotype comes from a girl aged 2-10 years with multiple sclerosis. The CDR3 here is CANSLVAGAASGQYF. In DNA form, the CDR3 reads TGTGCCAACAGCTTAGTTGCGGGAGCAGCGAGCGGGCAGTACTTC.